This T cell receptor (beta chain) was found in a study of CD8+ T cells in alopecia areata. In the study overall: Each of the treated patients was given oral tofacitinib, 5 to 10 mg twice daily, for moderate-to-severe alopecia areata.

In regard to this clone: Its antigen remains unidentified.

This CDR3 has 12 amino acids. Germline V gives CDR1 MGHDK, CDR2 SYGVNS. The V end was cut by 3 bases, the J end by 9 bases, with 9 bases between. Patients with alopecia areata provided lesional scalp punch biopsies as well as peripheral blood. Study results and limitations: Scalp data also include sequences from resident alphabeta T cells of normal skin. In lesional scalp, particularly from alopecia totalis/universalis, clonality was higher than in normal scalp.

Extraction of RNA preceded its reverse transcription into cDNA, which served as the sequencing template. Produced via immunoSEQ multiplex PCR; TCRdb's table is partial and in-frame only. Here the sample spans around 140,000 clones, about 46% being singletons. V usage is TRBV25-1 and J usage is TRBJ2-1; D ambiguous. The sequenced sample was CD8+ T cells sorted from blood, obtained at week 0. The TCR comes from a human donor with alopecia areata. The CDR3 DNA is TGTGCCAGCAGTGAGCCAGGTATTGAGCAGTTCTTC. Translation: CASSEPGIEQFF.